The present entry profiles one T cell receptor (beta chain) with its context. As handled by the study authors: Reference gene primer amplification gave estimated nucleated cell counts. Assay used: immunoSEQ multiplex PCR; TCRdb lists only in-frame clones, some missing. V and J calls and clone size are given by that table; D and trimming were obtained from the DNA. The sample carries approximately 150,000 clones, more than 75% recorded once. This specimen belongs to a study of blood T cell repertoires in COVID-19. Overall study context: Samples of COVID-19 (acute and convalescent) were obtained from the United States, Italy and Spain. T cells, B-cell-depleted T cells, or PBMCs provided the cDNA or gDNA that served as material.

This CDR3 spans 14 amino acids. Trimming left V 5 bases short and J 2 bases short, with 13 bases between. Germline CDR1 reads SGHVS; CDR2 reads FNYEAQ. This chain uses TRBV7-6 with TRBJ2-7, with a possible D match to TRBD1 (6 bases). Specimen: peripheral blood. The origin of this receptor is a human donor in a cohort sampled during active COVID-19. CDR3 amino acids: CASSATGTPYEQYF. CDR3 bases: TGTGCCAGCAGCGCAACCGGGACACCCTACGAGCAGTACTTC.